This TCR beta chain was captured by sequencing in a study of regulatory T cells in long-lasting Graves disease. Specified time point: persistent/refractory GD, antithyroid drugs over 5 years with positive TRAb. The TCR library was prepared using RNA isolated from PBMCs. This CDR3 spans 14 amino acids. Germline V gene lookup returns CDR1 MNHEY and CDR2 SMNVEV (reference sequence). V lost 6 bases and J lost 5; bases outside the gene matches: 3. Both iRepertoire HTBI primers and Arm-PCR of CDR3 regions were used to build the TCR beta libraries. TCRdb fed the multiplex PCR reads into MiXCR, producing one record per CDR3 protein. Of approximately 400,000 distinct CDR3 sequences in the sample, roughly 25% were seen once. Notes on this clonotype: It is likely a read error: a sequence one base away is far more abundant.

This TCR came from a woman aged 40 to 50 with Graves disease. The chain joins TRBV27 to TRBJ1-6; 8 bases align to TRBD1. This specimen was peripheral blood mononuclear cells (PBMCs), taken when the disease was refractory, from a patient treated with antithyroid drugs. The CDR3 sequence is CASRPGQDNSPLHF. CDR3 nucleotide sequence: TGTGCCAGCAGGCCGGGACAGGATAATTCACCCCTCCACTTT.